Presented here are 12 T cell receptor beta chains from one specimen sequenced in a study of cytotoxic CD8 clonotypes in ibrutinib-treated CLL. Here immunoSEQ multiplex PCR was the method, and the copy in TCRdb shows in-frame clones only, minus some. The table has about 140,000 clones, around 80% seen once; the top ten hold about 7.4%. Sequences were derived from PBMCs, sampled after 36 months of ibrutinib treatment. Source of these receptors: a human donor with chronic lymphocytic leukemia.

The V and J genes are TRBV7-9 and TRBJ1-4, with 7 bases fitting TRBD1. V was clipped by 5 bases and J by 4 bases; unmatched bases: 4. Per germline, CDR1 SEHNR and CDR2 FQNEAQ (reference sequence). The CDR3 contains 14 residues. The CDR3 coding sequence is TGTGCCAGCAGCCTAGGGACAGTTAATGAAAAACTGTTTTTT. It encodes CASSLGTVNEKLFF.

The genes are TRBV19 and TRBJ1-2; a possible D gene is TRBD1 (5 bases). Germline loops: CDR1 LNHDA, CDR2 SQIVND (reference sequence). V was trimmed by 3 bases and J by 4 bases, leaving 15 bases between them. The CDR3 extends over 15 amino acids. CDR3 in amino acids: CASSIGTRGAYGYTF. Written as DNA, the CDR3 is TGTGCCAGTAGTATCGGGACTCGCGGGGCCTATGGCTACACCTTC.

In DNA form, the CDR3 reads TGTGCTAGTGGTTTGGGAACCCGACTAGCGGGACACTCCTACGAGCAGTACTTC. It specifies CASGLGTRLAGHSYEQYF. J is TRBJ2-7 and V is TRBV12-5; TRBD2 matches 11 bases. The CDR3 has 18 amino acids. The germline V gene has CDR1 LGHNT and CDR2 FRNRAP. Losses at the gene ends were 1 base for V and 0 bases for J; bases not matched to a gene: 8. The variable domain in full, completed from reference TRBV12-5 and TRBJ2-7, reads DARVTQTPRHKVTEMGQEVTMRCQPILGHNTVFWYRQTMMQGLELLAYFRNRAPLDDSGMPKDRFSAEMPDATLATLKIQPSEPRDSAVYFCASGLGTRLAGHSYEQYFGPGTRLTVT.

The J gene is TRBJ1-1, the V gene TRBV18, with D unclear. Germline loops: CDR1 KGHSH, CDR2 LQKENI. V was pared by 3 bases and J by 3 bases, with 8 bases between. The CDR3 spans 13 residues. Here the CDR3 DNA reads TGTGCCAGCTCACCTGACGGCGACACTGAAGCTTTCTTT. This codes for CASSPDGDTEAFF.

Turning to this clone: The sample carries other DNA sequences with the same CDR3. The CDR3 region is CASSDRQGAYEQYF. Written as DNA, the CDR3 is TGTGCCAGCAGTGACCGACAGGGGGCCTACGAGCAGTACTTC. The genes are TRBV2 and TRBJ2-7; TRBD1 aligns across 9 bases. Losses at the gene ends were 3 bases for V and 2 bases for J; bases not matched to a gene: 2. CDR1 is SNHLY and CDR2 is FYNNEI in the germline V gene. The CDR3 totals 14 residues.

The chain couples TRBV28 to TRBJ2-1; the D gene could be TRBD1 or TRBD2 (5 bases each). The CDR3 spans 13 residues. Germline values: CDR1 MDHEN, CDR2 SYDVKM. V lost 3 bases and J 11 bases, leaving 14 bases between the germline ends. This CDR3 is CASSFTGTQKQFF. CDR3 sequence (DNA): TGTGCCAGCAGTTTTACCGGGACCCAGAAGCAGTTCTTC.

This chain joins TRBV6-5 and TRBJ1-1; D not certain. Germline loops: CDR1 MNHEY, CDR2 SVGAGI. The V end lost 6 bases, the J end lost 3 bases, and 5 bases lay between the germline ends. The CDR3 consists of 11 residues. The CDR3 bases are TGTGCCAGCAGCTCGGACACTGAAGCTTTCTTT. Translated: CASSSDTEAFF.

CDR3 DNA sequence: TGTGCCAGCAGGTATAGTGGGAATGAAGCTTTCTTT. Translating gives CASRYSGNEAFF. The V and J genes are TRBV6-1 and TRBJ1-1; D is undetermined. The germline CDR1 and CDR2 sequences are MNHNS and SASEGT. There are 12 residues in the CDR3. The V end lost 6 bases, the J end lost 7 bases, and 12 bases lay between the germline ends.

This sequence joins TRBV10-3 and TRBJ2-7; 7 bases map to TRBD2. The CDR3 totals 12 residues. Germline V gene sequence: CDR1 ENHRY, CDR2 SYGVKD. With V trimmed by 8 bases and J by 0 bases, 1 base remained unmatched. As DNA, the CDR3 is TGTGCCATCCAGCGGGACTCCTACGAGCAGTACTTC. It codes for CAIQRDSYEQYF.

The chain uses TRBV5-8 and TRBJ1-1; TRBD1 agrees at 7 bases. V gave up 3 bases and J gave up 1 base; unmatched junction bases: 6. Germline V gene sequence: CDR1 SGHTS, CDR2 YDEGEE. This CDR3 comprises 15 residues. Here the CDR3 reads CASSYRQGWNTEAFF. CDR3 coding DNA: TGTGCCAGCAGCTATCGACAGGGTTGGAACACTGAAGCTTTCTTT. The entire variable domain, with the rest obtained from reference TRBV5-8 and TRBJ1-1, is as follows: EAGVTQSPTHLIKTRGQQATLRCSPISGHTSVYWYQQALGLGLQFLLWYDEGEERNRGNFPPRFSGRQFPNYSSELNVNALELEDSALYLCASSYRQGWNTEAFFGQGTRLTVV.

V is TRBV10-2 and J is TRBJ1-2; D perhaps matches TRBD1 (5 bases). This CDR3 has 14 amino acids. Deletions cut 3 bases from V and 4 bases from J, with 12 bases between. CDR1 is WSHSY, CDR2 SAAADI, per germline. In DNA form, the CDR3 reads TGCGCCAGCAGTGACAGGGCTCTCGGCTATGGCTACACCTTC. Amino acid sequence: CASSDRALGYGYTF.

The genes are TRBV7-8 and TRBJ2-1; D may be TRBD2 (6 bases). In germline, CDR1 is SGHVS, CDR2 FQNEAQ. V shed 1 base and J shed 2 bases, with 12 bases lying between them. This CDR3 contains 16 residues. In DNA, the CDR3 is TGTGCCAGCAGCTTAGATTCGGAGGGCACCTACAATGAGCAGTTCTTC. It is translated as CASSLDSEGTYNEQFF.